These T cell receptor beta chains were read from a single sample in a study of T cell responses to AZD1222 COVID-19 vaccine. Produced via immunoSEQ multiplex PCR; TCRdb's table is partial and in-frame only. This sample has 94,000 or so clones, with 85% to 90% found just once. The source was peripheral blood, collected on day 0 of AZD1222 vaccination. These receptors all stem from an adult in good health. The CDR3 runs from the conserved cysteine through the conserved F or W. The D gene is left open where the match is weak. Size values are once, few and many counts, or a class for expanded clones, and some rows have none.

cdr3_length	v_call	clone_size	d_call	j_call	cdr3_aa	cdr3_nt
17	TRBV7-2	-	-	TRBJ1-3	CASSLLVGGSSGNTIYF	TGTGCCAGCAGCCTCCTGGTGGGCGGAAGCTCTGGAAACACCATATATTTT
15	TRBV28	once	TRBD1	TRBJ2-4	CASSSSGQGGDIQYF	TGTGCCAGCAGCTCCTCGGGACAGGGAGGAGACATTCAGTACTTC
15	TRBV27	-	TRBD1	TRBJ2-7	CASRSLGTGQDEQYF	TGTGCCAGCAGAAGTCTCGGGACAGGGCAGGACGAGCAGTACTTC
14	TRBV5-6	-	-	TRBJ2-1	CASSLSRVANEQFF	TGTGCCAGCAGCCTGAGCCGTGTGGCTAATGAGCAGTTCTTC
13	TRBV6-5	-	-	TRBJ2-2	CASSYGGPGELFF	TGTGCCAGCAGTTACGGAGGCCCCGGGGAGCTGTTTTTT
14	TRBV7-2	-	-	TRBJ2-7	CASSLAAPRDEQYF	TGTGCCAGCAGCTTAGCGGCACCCCGAGACGAGCAGTACTTC
15	TRBV3-1/TRBV3-2	-	-	TRBJ2-5	CASSQQHRTGETQYF	TGTGCCAGCAGCCAGCAGCACAGGACGGGGGAGACCCAGTACTTC
16	TRBV4-3	-	-	TRBJ1-3	CASSLGQSDSGNTIYF	TGCGCCAGCAGCTTAGGACAGTCCGACTCTGGAAACACCATATATTTT
16	TRBV7-3	-	TRBD2	TRBJ2-1	CASSLGGASGSREQFF	TGTGCCAGCAGCTTGGGCGGGGCTAGCGGGAGCCGTGAGCAGTTCTTC
14	TRBV19	-	-	TRBJ1-1	CAAGGGARAMEAFF	TGTGCCGCGGGGGGGGGAGCGCGGGCGATGGAAGCTTTCTTT
17	TRBV7-3	few	TRBD2	TRBJ2-1	CASSPDIIGRVDGEQFF	TGTGCCAGCAGCCCTGATATAATCGGGAGGGTCGACGGAGAGCAGTTCTTC
15	TRBV24-1	-	TRBD2	TRBJ2-5	CATSDLRTSLETQYF	TGTGCCACCAGTGATCTACGGACTAGCTTGGAGACCCAGTACTTC
16	TRBV19	-	TRBD2	TRBJ2-1	CASSILAGGPSSEQFF	TGTGCCAGTAGTATATTAGCGGGAGGGCCCTCTAGTGAGCAGTTCTTC
14	TRBV6-2/TRBV6-3	-	TRBD2	TRBJ2-1	CASSYGGSRNEQFF	TGTGCCAGCAGTTACGGCGGGAGCAGAAATGAGCAGTTCTTC
16	TRBV28	once	-	TRBJ2-7	CASSPMRGAGTYEQYF	TGTGCCAGCAGCCCGATGAGAGGGGCCGGCACCTACGAGCAGTACTTC
14	TRBV5-6	-	TRBD1	TRBJ1-2	CASSLDQGAGGYTF	TGTGCCAGCAGCTTGGATCAGGGGGCGGGCGGCTACACCTTC
14	TRBV5-4	-	-	TRBJ2-6	CASLLWSGANVLTF	TGTGCCAGCCTCCTCTGGTCCGGGGCCAACGTCCTGACTTTC
15	TRBV27	-	-	TRBJ2-2	CASGVVDWNTGELFF	TGTGCCTCAGGGGTGGTAGATTGGAACACCGGGGAGCTGTTTTTT
13	TRBV5-1	-	-	TRBJ1-1	CASSLGQTDEAFF	TGCGCCAGCAGCTTGGGCCAGACGGACGAAGCTTTCTTT
13	TRBV30	-	-	TRBJ1-4	CAWTRGSNEKLFF	TGTGCCTGGACCCGGGGTTCTAATGAAAAACTGTTTTTT
14	TRBV11-3	-	-	TRBJ2-2	CASSRTVAAGELFF	TGTGCCAGCAGCCGGACGGTGGCGGCCGGGGAGCTGTTTTTT
16	TRBV10-3	once	TRBD1	TRBJ2-5	CAISESRQGPRETQYF	TGTGCCATCAGTGAGTCACGACAGGGACCAAGGGAGACCCAGTACTTC
11	TRBV20-1	once	TRBD1	TRBJ1-1	CSARWDSKAFF	TGCAGTGCTAGGTGGGACAGCAAAGCTTTCTTT
13	TRBV5-4	-	-	TRBJ2-7	CASSPRFSYEQYF	TGTGCCAGCAGCCCCCGGTTCTCCTACGAGCAGTACTTC
14	TRBV7-2	once	TRBD1	TRBJ1-1	CASSMGQLNTEAFF	TGTGCCAGCAGCATGGGACAGCTGAACACTGAAGCTTTCTTT
15	TRBV7-9	once	TRBD1	TRBJ1-1	CASSLVGQGGPEAFF	TGTGCCAGCAGCTTAGTTGGACAGGGAGGACCTGAAGCTTTCTTT
15	TRBV4-2	-	-	TRBJ1-2	CASSQGEGYAGGYTF	TGTGCCAGCAGCCAAGGGGAGGGATACGCTGGTGGCTACACCTTC
17	TRBV4-3	-	TRBD2	TRBJ2-1	CASSLANLAGNDNEQFF	TGCGCCAGCAGCCTCGCGAATCTAGCGGGGAACGACAATGAGCAGTTCTTC
17	TRBV24-1	-	TRBD2	TRBJ2-1	CATSDKFASGNYNEQFF	TGTGCCACCAGTGATAAATTCGCTAGCGGGAACTACAATGAGCAGTTCTTC
14	TRBV29-1	-	-	TRBJ2-7	CSVRAQEGGEEQYF	TGCAGCGTTCGGGCCCAGGAGGGGGGGGAGGAGCAGTACTTC
15	TRBV6-4	-	-	TRBJ1-1	CASSARGGFGTEAFF	TGTGCCAGCAGTGCCCGAGGGGGGTTCGGCACTGAAGCTTTCTTT
14	TRBV3-1/TRBV3-2	-	-	TRBJ1-1	CASSFQTANTEAFF	TGTGCCAGCAGCTTCCAGACAGCTAACACTGAAGCTTTCTTT
16	TRBV5-4	-	TRBD1	TRBJ1-4	CASSVGQGPGNEKLFF	TGTGCCAGCAGCGTCGGACAGGGCCCTGGTAATGAAAAACTGTTTTTT
13	TRBV28	-	-	TRBJ2-7	CASSGLSPYEQYF	TGTGCCAGCAGTGGGCTATCCCCCTACGAGCAGTACTTC
13	TRBV12-3/TRBV12-4	-	-	TRBJ2-2	CASNPRVTGELFF	TGTGCCAGCAACCCCAGGGTTACCGGGGAGCTGTTTTTT
17	TRBV4-3	-	TRBD2	TRBJ2-6	CASSQLAGGSGANVLTF	TGCGCCAGCAGCCAACTGGCGGGGGGATCTGGGGCCAACGTCCTGACTTTC
16	TRBV7-2	-	TRBD2	TRBJ2-5	CASSLISSGGQETQYF	TGTGCCAGCAGCTTAATCAGTAGCGGGGGCCAAGAGACCCAGTACTTC
16	TRBV28	-	-	TRBJ2-5	CASSLGVREAQETQYF	TGTGCCAGCAGTTTAGGGGTCAGGGAGGCCCAAGAGACCCAGTACTTC
16	TRBV4-1	-	-	TRBJ2-1	CASSQGGNSPQDEQFF	TGCGCCAGCAGCCAAGGAGGGAACAGCCCCCAAGATGAGCAGTTCTTC
16	TRBV5-5	-	TRBD2	TRBJ2-7	CASSVIGLAELYEQYF	TGTGCCAGCTCTGTGATCGGACTAGCGGAACTCTACGAGCAGTACTTC
17	TRBV15	-	TRBD1	TRBJ1-5	CATSREGTGTRDQPQHF	TGTGCCACCAGCAGAGAAGGGACAGGGACTAGAGATCAGCCCCAGCATTTT
12	TRBV29-1	-	-	TRBJ2-5	CSDSTGMETQYF	TGCAGCGACTCAACAGGGATGGAGACCCAGTACTTC